This T cell receptor beta chain was documented in a study of T cell responses to AZD1222 COVID-19 vaccine. The method was immunoSEQ multiplex PCR; TCRdb's version includes in-frame clones alone and lacks a portion of them. The sample shows 200,000 or so clones, approximately 90% of them seen only once. V lost 0 bases, J lost 10 bases, and 3 bases stayed unmatched. In germline, CDR1 is SGHRS, CDR2 YFSETQ. The CDR3 has 14 residues. Only a few counts were recorded for this clone. The sequence was collected from an adult in good health. This rearrangement joins TRBV5-1 to TRBJ2-1; 11 nucleotides match TRBD2. The sample consisted of peripheral blood, taken on day 0 of AZD1222 vaccination. The CDR3 spells CASSLVSSGREQFF. The CDR3, as DNA: TGCGCCAGCAGCTTGGTTTCTAGCGGGAGGGAGCAGTTCTTC.